This is a list of T cell receptor beta chains from one sample in a study of blood T cell repertoires in COVID-19. Only in-frame clones appear in the TCRdb table, and some are missing; sequencing was by immunoSEQ multiplex PCR. The repertoire has 200,000 to 300,000 clones, around 90% of them found once; the top ten carry approximately 4%. Sequenced material: peripheral blood. The receptors stem from a woman aged 35 to 49 with acute or convalescent COVID-19. Each CDR3 is given with its conserved first and last residue. The D gene is left open where the match is weak. The size field is filled for only some rows; it gives once, few, many or a size class.

v_call,clone_size,d_call,j_call,cdr3_aa,cdr3_nt
TRBV28,-,TRBD1,TRBJ1-1,CASSIFGQGGRRAFF,TGTGCCAGCAGTATCTTCGGACAGGGGGGTCGTCGTGCTTTCTTT
TRBV7-2,-,TRBD1,TRBJ2-1,CASSLDRGLNNEQFF,TGTGCCAGCAGCTTAGACAGGGGGCTAAACAATGAGCAGTTCTTC
TRBV7-3,-,-,TRBJ1-6,CASSLTGQNSPLHF,TGTGCCAGCAGCTTAACGGGGCAAAATTCACCCCTCCACTTT
TRBV19,-,TRBD1,TRBJ1-5,CASNTGASQPQHF,TGTGCCAGTAATACAGGGGCTAGTCAGCCCCAGCATTTT
TRBV6-5,-,-,TRBJ2-3,CASSYASLDTQYF,TGTGCCAGCAGTTACGCTAGCCTGGATACGCAGTATTTT
TRBV28,once,-,TRBJ1-4,CASTSFGGLEKLFF,TGTGCCAGCACGTCGTTCGGGGGGTTAGAAAAACTGTTTTTT
TRBV5-3,-,-,TRBJ1-5,CARSFLVDRKVGGNQPQHF,TGTGCCAGAAGCTTTCTGGTGGACAGAAAAGTGGGGGGCAATCAGCCCCAGCATTTT
TRBV9,-,TRBD2,TRBJ2-1,CASSVGGGALSYNEQFF,TGTGCCAGCAGCGTAGGGGGAGGGGCTCTCTCCTACAATGAGCAGTTCTTC
TRBV7-3,-,TRBD1,TRBJ2-2,CASSLGDSNTGELFF,TGTGCCAGCAGCTTAGGGGACAGCAACACCGGGGAGCTGTTTTTT
TRBV6-5,-,-,TRBJ2-5,CASSRQGRQETQYF,TGTGCCAGCAGTCGGCAGGGGCGACAAGAGACCCAGTACTTC
TRBV18,-,-,TRBJ2-5,CASSPLLAQVQLTQYF,TGTGCCAGCTCACCACTCCTCGCGCAGGTCCAATTGACCCAGTACTTC
TRBV9,-,-,TRBJ2-1,CASSVDSNEQFF,TGTGCCAGCAGCGTAGATTCGAATGAGCAGTTCTTC
TRBV19,-,-,TRBJ1-2,CASTISSLYYGYTF,TGTGCCAGTACCATCAGTTCCCTCTACTATGGCTACACCTTC
TRBV5-5,-,TRBD1,TRBJ2-5,CASSRDSYQETQYF,TGTGCCAGCAGCAGGGACAGTTACCAAGAGACCCAGTACTTC
TRBV5-1,-,-,TRBJ2-6,CASSLRGRTGANVLTF,TGCGCCAGCAGCTTGCGGGGGAGGACTGGGGCCAACGTCCTGACTTTC
TRBV19,-,TRBD1,TRBJ2-6,CASDRGPPGSLANVLTF,TGTGCCAGCGACAGGGGACCCCCCGGCTCTCTGGCCAACGTCCTGACTTTC
TRBV6-5,-,-,TRBJ1-2,CASYWRMSRGYTF,TGTGCCAGCTATTGGAGGATGTCCCGAGGCTACACCTTC
TRBV20-1,once,-,TRBJ1-2,CSAHEDGYTF,TGCAGTGCTCACGAGGATGGCTACACCTTC
TRBV9,once,-,TRBJ1-5,CASSVAPGQPQHF,TGTGCCAGCAGCGTGGCCCCTGGTCAGCCCCAGCATTTT
TRBV10-2,-,TRBD2,TRBJ2-5,CATIAGAYQETQYF,TGCGCCACCATAGCGGGTGCTTATCAAGAGACCCAGTACTTC
TRBV11-2,-,-,TRBJ1-2,CASSQNTYGGGQNYGYTF,TGTGCCAGCAGCCAAAACACCTACGGGGGGGGGCAGAACTATGGCTACACCTTC
TRBV2,-,-,TRBJ1-2,CASSPQGLVYGYTF,TGTGCCAGCAGCCCACAGGGTTTAGTCTATGGCTACACCTTC
TRBV10-1,-,-,TRBJ1-2,CASSPGIVANYGYTF,TGCGCCAGCAGCCCAGGGATCGTAGCTAACTATGGCTACACCTTC
TRBV7-2,-,-,TRBJ1-1,CASSLHLRWQVNTEAFF,TGTGCCAGCAGCCTCCACCTCCGGTGGCAGGTGAACACTGAAGCTTTCTTT
TRBV5-8,-,-,TRBJ2-3,CASSFVAGTPPAADTQYF,TGTGCCAGCAGTTTTGTCGCCGGGACACCCCCCGCGGCAGATACGCAGTATTTT